The 8 T cell receptor beta chains listed next were all sequenced from one sample in a study of T cells in Graves' hyperthyroidism and ophthalmopathy. Amplification of TCR beta CDR3 regions was performed using RNA transcripts as template. A set of HTBI primers served as the primers for a first-round RT-PCR of the TCR CDR3. MiXCR was run by TCRdb on the multiplex PCR reads, yielding one entry per CDR3 protein. The repertoire holds about 510,000 distinct CDR3 sequences, 46% seen once, with around two fifths in the top ten. Sequenced material: peripheral blood or thyroid tissue (not recorded which). All receptors derive from an adult woman with Graves' disease, either hyperthyroidism or ophthalmopathy (not recorded which).

A word on this clonotype: One end of the junction does not line up with germline, which may come from a read error. The chain joins TRBV29-1 to TRBJ1-1, with TRBD1 matching over 8 bases. The CDR3 is 13 amino acids. Germline V CDR1 and CDR2: SQVTM, ANQGSEA. The CDR3 loop is CSVWTGMNTEASF. In nucleotides, the CDR3 is TGCAGCGTTTGGACAGGGATGAACACTGAAGCTTCCTTT.

The chain carries TRBV10-3 and TRBJ2-7; TRBD2 matches at 13 bases. The V segment lost 11 bases and the J segment 0 bases; nucleotides outside the gene matches: 7. Germline CDR1 reads ENHRY; CDR2 reads SYGVKD. This CDR3 has 15 residues. CDR3 DNA sequence: TGTGCCGCGGGGACTAGCGGGGCTAACTCCTACGAGCAGTACTTC. Translated: CAAGTSGANSYEQYF.

This clonotype was found a few times. The rearrangement uses TRBV9 and TRBJ1-2, with D possibly matching TRBD1 (6 bases). In germline, CDR1 is SGDLS, CDR2 YYNGEE. This CDR3 spans 14 amino acids. Deletions cut 0 bases from V and 6 bases from J, with 12 bases between. The CDR3 spells CASSVDPGDDGYTF. The CDR3 nucleotides are TGTGCCAGCAGCGTAGACCCAGGGGACGATGGCTACACCTTC.

V usage is TRBV7-9 and J usage is TRBJ2-5; D is uncertain. CDR3 length equals 14 residues. Trimming pared 9 bases from V and 2 bases from J, leaving 16 bases between. Germline V gene data show CDR1 as SEHNR and CDR2 as FQNEAQ (reference sequence). The CDR3 region has the DNA TGTGCCAGTAGTATTAGTGGCAGGCAAGAGACCCAGTACTTC. Its translation: CASSISGRQETQYF. The full variable domain, with the rest looked up from reference TRBV7-9 and TRBJ2-5, is DTGVSQNPRHKITKRGQNVTFRCDPISEHNRLYWYRQTLGQGPEFLTYFQNEAQLEKSRLLSDRFSAERPKGSFSTLEIQRTEQGDSAMYLCASSISGRQETQYFGPGTRLLVL.

The chain links TRBV20-1 to TRBJ1-4; D not resolved. Germline-derived CDR1 and CDR2 are DFQATT and SNEGSKA (reference sequence). This CDR3 spans 13 amino acids. V was pared by 1 base and J by 7 bases, with 10 bases between. The CDR3 coding sequence is TGCAGTGCTAGAGTGGGGAGTCGTGAAAAACTGTTTTTT. Translating gives CSARVGSREKLFF.

Comments on this clonotype: Because the CDR3's place on the DNA is in doubt, the DNA is left out and the CDR3 is given as listed by TCRdb. The V call is TRBV2, the J call TRBJ1-1; the table assigns TRBD1, which was not confirmed against the DNA. Germline CDR1 and CDR2: SNHLY and FYNNEI. A total of 15 residues make up the CDR3, ends included. The CDR3 is CACSARGQLNTEAFF.

This clonotype came up many times. The rearrangement links TRBV5-1 to TRBJ2-5, with a possible D match to TRBD1 (5 bases). V lost 3 bases to trimming and J lost 2 bases, with 11 bases between them. CDR3 length: 14 amino acids. CDR1 SGHRS and CDR2 YFSETQ come from the germline V gene. This chain's CDR3 is CASSSWGQQETQYF. DNA for the CDR3: TGCGCCAGCAGCTCCTGGGGCCAGCAAGAGACCCAGTACTTC. Supplemented by reference TRBV5-1 and TRBJ2-5, the full variable domain reads KAGVTQTPRYLIKTRGQQVTLSCSPISGHRSVSWYQQTPGQGLQFLFEYFSETQRNKGNFPGRFSGRQFSNSRSEMNVSTLELGDSALYLCASSSWGQQETQYFGPGTRLLVL.

This clonotype was picked up one time. Its ends do not fully match the called genes, so a read error is possible. V gene TRBV15 combines with J gene TRBJ1-1, with D unclear. The CDR3 runs to 15 residues. The germline CDR1 and CDR2 sequences are LNHNV and YYDKDF (reference sequence). The CDR3: CTTSSYSSTSTEAFF. CDR3 in DNA: TGTACCACCAGCAGTTACTCGAGTACGAGCACTGAAGCTTTCTTT.